Below are 9 T cell receptor beta chains sequenced from a single sample in a study of T cell responses to AZD1222 COVID-19 vaccine (dated by TCRdb to the early 2020s). The library relied on the immunoSEQ multiplex PCR assay. What TCRdb holds here is the immuneACCESS table cut down to in-frame rearrangements. Part of the clones is not present; checked against another copy, under half of the missing clones reflect an unresolved V gene, and the others are unexplained. Across this sample there are about 170,000 clones, with 80% to 95% seen only once. The top ten hold around 3.8% of the sample. Sample time point, as interpreted from the label and publication: baseline before first vaccination. The specimen comprised peripheral blood, sampled on day 0 of AZD1222 vaccination. These receptors originate from an adult in good health.

This clone was counted once. This rearrangement joins TRBV11-2 to TRBJ1-2; TRBD1 aligns across 8 bases. J gave up 2 bases and V 6 bases, and 5 bases lay outside the gene matches. The CDR3 spans 14 residues. Looked up from germline, CDR1 is SGHAT and CDR2 is FQNNGV. In nucleotides, the CDR3 is TGTGCCAGCAGATCGGACAGGGCAAACTATGGCTACACCTTC. It yields the protein CASRSDRANYGYTF.

This chain joins TRBV4-1 and TRBJ2-5; TRBD2 agrees at 9 bases. CDR1 is MGHRA and CDR2 is YSYEKL in the germline V gene. Trimming at V came to 4 bases and at J to 0 bases, leaving 24 bases not matched to a gene. This CDR3 has 22 residues. The CDR3 sequence: CASSPRVSVGVAGATYQETQYF. The CDR3 DNA reads as TGCGCCAGCAGCCCTCGTGTAAGCGTCGGGGTAGCGGGGGCTACTTACCAAGAGACCCAGTACTTC.

The table lists this clone with a count of one. The chain links TRBV6-6 to TRBJ1-1; the D is unclear. Trimming pared 5 bases from V and 4 bases from J, leaving 17 bases between. This CDR3 is built from 15 residues. Germline V lookup: CDR1 MNHNY, CDR2 SVGAGI (reference sequence). The CDR3 loop reads CASSLGINKGTEAFF. In nucleotides, the CDR3 is TGTGCCAGCAGTCTCGGGATAAATAAGGGCACTGAAGCTTTCTTT.

V is TRBV30 and J is TRBJ1-1, with D uncertain. In germline, CDR1 is GTSNPN, CDR2 SVGIG (reference sequence). The CDR3 totals 11 residues. V was pared by 1 base and J by 8 bases, with 8 bases between. DNA for the CDR3: TGTGCCTGGAGTGGAGGGCCCGAAGCTTTCTTT. As protein: CAWSGGPEAFF.

This sequence joins TRBV11-2 and TRBJ2-3, with D possibly being TRBD2 (6 bases). The ends were cut back, 10 bases at V and 6 bases at J, with 14 bases in the middle. Germline V lookup: CDR1 SGHAT, CDR2 FQNNGV. The CDR3 runs 12 residues. CDR3 nucleotides: TGTGCCACCAGGAGGGATCGGGATACGCAGTATTTT. Translated: CATRRDRDTQYF.

The CDR3 sequence: CASSVKTGGNEKLFF. The CDR3 nucleotides are TGTGCCAGCAGTGTCAAGACAGGGGGCAACGAAAAACTGTTTTTT. This chain joins TRBV2 and TRBJ1-4; 10 bases line up with TRBD1. Germline V gene data show CDR1 as SNHLY and CDR2 as FYNNEI. Losses at the gene ends were 4 bases for V and 8 bases for J; bases not matched to a gene: 7. The CDR3 extends over 15 amino acids.

The chain employs TRBV6-6 and TRBJ1-4; 7 bases map to TRBD1. With V trimmed by 5 bases and J by 4 bases, 4 bases remained unmatched. This CDR3 has 14 residues. Germline CDR1 reads MNHNY; CDR2 reads SVGAGI (reference sequence). The CDR3 loop is CASSRDRLNEKLFF. CDR3 coding DNA: TGTGCCAGCAGTCGGGACAGACTTAATGAAAAACTGTTTTTT.

The V and J genes are TRBV7-8 and TRBJ1-4, with D perhaps TRBD1 (5 bases). This CDR3 has 16 residues. V was cut by 0 bases and J by 4 bases, with 12 bases left in between. The germline V gene has CDR1 SGHVS and CDR2 FQNEAQ. CDR3 sequence (DNA): TGTGCCAGCAGCTTAGCAGCGGCAGGGAATAATGAAAAACTGTTTTTT. Amino acids: CASSLAAAGNNEKLFF.

The chain has TRBV15 and TRBJ1-6, with D hard to call. Germline assignment: CDR1 LNHNV and CDR2 YYDKDF (reference sequence). With 0 bases removed from V and 4 bases from J, the gap between germline ends came to 10 bases. The CDR3 contains 16 residues. The CDR3: CATSRDRGSYNSPLHF. In DNA form, the CDR3 reads TGTGCCACCAGCAGAGATCGAGGGTCTTATAATTCACCCCTCCACTTT.